These 9 T cell receptor beta chains were sequenced from one sample in a study of cytomegalovirus exposure and HLA in healthy donors (dated by TCRdb to 2015 to 2018). The library was generated by the immunoSEQ multiplex PCR assay. TCRdb took this table from immuneACCESS and kept in-frame rearrangements with V and J called. Such tables lack part of the clones; where checked against another copy, unresolved V genes explain under half of the gap, and the rest is unexplained. This sample has roughly 130,000 clones in its table, and roughly 89% of those were observed once. Around 9% of the sample belongs to the ten largest clones. Sequencing used PBMCs. Every receptor here comes from a woman younger than 35 in good health and CMV-seropositive.

The V call is TRBV7-2, the J call TRBJ1-2; D is unresolved. This CDR3 has 13 residues. Germline V gives CDR1 SGHTA, CDR2 FQGNSA. V was trimmed by 5 bases and J by 3 bases, leaving 10 bases between them. This chain's CDR3 is CASSETPDYGYTF. The DNA for the CDR3 is TGTGCCAGCAGCGAAACCCCGGACTATGGCTACACCTTC. Combining the CDR3 with reference TRBV7-2 and TRBJ1-2 gives the whole variable domain GAGVSQSPSNKVTEKGKDVELRCDPISGHTALYWYRQSLGQGLEFLIYFQGNSAPDKSGLPSDRFSAERTGGSVSTLTIQRTQQEDSAVYLCASSETPDYGYTFGSGTRLTVV.

The chain is built from TRBV19 and TRBJ1-5; D is ambiguous. The CDR3 covers 14 residues. Looked up from germline, CDR1 is LNHDA and CDR2 is SQIVND (reference sequence). V lost 11 bases to trimming and J lost 3 bases, with 17 bases between them. This CDR3 is CAFPNTVTNQPQHF. Written as DNA, the CDR3 is TGTGCCTTCCCTAATACCGTCACCAATCAGCCCCAGCATTTT.

This clone was counted a single time. The chain recombines TRBV19 with TRBJ2-1; 9 bases line up with TRBD2. Trimming took 5 bases from V and 6 from J; bases not matched to a gene: 14. The CDR3 contains 17 residues. Germline values: CDR1 LNHDA, CDR2 SQIVND (reference sequence). The CDR3 spells CASSLTHSGGLGNEQFF. CDR3 nucleotide sequence: TGTGCCAGTAGTTTGACCCACAGCGGGGGGCTTGGCAATGAGCAGTTCTTC. Combining the CDR3 with reference TRBV19 and TRBJ2-1 gives the whole variable domain DGGITQSPKYLFRKEGQNVTLSCEQNLNHDAMYWYRQDPGQGLRLIYYSQIVNDFQKGDIAEGYSVSREKKESFPLTVTSAQKNPTAFYLCASSLTHSGGLGNEQFFGPGTRLTVL.

This clone was counted a single time. The chain recombines TRBV19 with TRBJ2-3; 9 nucleotides align to TRBD2. Germline V gives CDR1 LNHDA, CDR2 SQIVND (reference sequence). V gave up 4 bases and J gave up 6 bases; unmatched junction bases: 14. The CDR3 is 17 amino acids. The CDR3 region is CASSTRSRVAGVDTQYF. CDR3 sequence (DNA): TGTGCCAGTAGTACCCGTTCCCGGGTAGCGGGGGTGGATACGCAGTATTTT. Complete variable domain (other parts from reference TRBV19 and TRBJ2-3): DGGITQSPKYLFRKEGQNVTLSCEQNLNHDAMYWYRQDPGQGLRLIYYSQIVNDFQKGDIAEGYSVSREKKESFPLTVTSAQKNPTAFYLCASSTRSRVAGVDTQYFGPGTRLTVL.

The chain carries TRBV29-1 and TRBJ1-3; D gene unclear. Germline assignment: CDR1 SQVTM and CDR2 ANQGSEA. Trimming removed 3 bases at V and 2 bases at J, with 14 bases between. This CDR3 comprises 15 residues. The CDR3 DNA reads TGCAGCGTTGACCCCCGTGGAGGGCCTGGAAACACCATATATTTT. This codes for CSVDPRGGPGNTIYF.

The V and J genes are TRBV4-1 and TRBJ2-3, with TRBD2 identical over 7 bases. Germline CDR1 reads MGHRA; CDR2 reads YSYEKL. Losses at the gene ends were 5 bases for V and 2 bases for J; bases not matched to a gene: 13. The CDR3 length is 17 residues. CDR3 nucleotides: TGCGCCAGCAGCGTCACGAGCGGGCGGGGGACCACAGATACGCAGTATTTT. Residues: CASSVTSGRGTTDTQYF.

The CDR3, as DNA: TGTGCCAGCACCCGCCATCGGGGGGATACGCAGTATTTT. Protein product: CASTRHRGDTQYF. The J gene is TRBJ2-3, the V gene TRBV6-5, with D possibly matching TRBD2 (6 bases). The germline V and J ends were trimmed by 7 bases and 6 bases, with 14 bases remaining between them. Per germline, CDR1 MNHEY and CDR2 SVGAGI. The CDR3 is 13 amino acids.

The chain uses TRBV6-5 and TRBJ2-2, with 9 bases matching TRBD2. The CDR3 sequence is 15 residues long. Trimming at V came to 6 bases and at J to 6 bases, leaving 8 bases not matched to a gene. The germline CDR1 and CDR2 sequences are MNHEY and SVGAGI. The CDR3 nucleotides are TGTGCCAGCAGCCGGCCAGCGGGGGGTTCCGGGGAGCTGTTTTTT. As protein: CASSRPAGGSGELFF.

The chain joins TRBV7-9 to TRBJ1-2, with TRBD1 matching over 11 bases. The CDR3 has 15 residues. Germline V CDR1 and CDR2: SEHNR, FQNEAQ (reference sequence). The junction had 1 base not matched to a gene; V was cut back by 1 base and J by 3 bases. The chain's CDR3 is CASSLGTGGHYGYTF. The CDR3 coding sequence is TGTGCCAGCAGCTTAGGGACAGGGGGCCACTATGGCTACACCTTC.